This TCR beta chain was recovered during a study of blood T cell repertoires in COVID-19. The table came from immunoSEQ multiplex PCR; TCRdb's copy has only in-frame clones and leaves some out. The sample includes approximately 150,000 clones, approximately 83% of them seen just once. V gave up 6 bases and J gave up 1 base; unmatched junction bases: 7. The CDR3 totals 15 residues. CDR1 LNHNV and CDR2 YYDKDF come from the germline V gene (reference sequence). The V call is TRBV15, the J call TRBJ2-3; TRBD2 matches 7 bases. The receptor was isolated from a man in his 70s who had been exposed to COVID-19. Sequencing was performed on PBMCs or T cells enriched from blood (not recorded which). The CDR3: CATSISGTGTDTQYF. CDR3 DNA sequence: TGTGCCACCAGTATAAGCGGGACCGGCACAGATACGCAGTATTTT.